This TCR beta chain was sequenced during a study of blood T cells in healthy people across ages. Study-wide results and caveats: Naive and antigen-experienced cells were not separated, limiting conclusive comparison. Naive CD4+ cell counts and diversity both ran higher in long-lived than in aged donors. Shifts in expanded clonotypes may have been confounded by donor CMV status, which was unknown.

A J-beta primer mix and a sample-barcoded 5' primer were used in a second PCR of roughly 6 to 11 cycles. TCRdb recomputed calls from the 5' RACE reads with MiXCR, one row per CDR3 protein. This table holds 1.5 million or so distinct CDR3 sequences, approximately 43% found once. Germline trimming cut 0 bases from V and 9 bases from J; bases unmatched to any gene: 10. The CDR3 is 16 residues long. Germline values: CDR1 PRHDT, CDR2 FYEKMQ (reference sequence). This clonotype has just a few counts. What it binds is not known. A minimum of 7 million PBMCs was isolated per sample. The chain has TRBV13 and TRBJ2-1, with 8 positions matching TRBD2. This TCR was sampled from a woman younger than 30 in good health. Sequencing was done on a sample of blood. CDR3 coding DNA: TGTGCCAGCAGCTTAGGCCGGGGAGCGGGAGTCAGTGAGCAGTTCTTC. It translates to CASSLGRGAGVSEQFF.